This entry features one TCR beta chain sequence. This record comes from a study of blood T cell repertoires in COVID-19. Overall study context: Sources were T cells, B-cell-depleted T cells, or PBMCs; the material itself was cDNA or gDNA.

V was clipped by 3 bases and J by 0 bases; unmatched bases: 3. Germline assignment: CDR1 LNHDA and CDR2 SQIVND (reference sequence). This CDR3 contains 16 residues. The protocol was immunoSEQ multiplex PCR, while the TCRdb copy is restricted to in-frame clones and leaves out a portion. The data contain 110,000 to 150,000 clones, about 88% of them singletons. The origin of this receptor is a human donor in a cohort sampled during active COVID-19. Sequenced material: peripheral blood. V gene TRBV19 combines with J gene TRBJ2-1, with 9 bases that match TRBD2. Written as DNA, the CDR3 is TGTGCCAGTAGTATGACAGCGGGGGGCTCCTACAATGAGCAGTTCTTC. Encoded protein: CASSMTAGGSYNEQFF.